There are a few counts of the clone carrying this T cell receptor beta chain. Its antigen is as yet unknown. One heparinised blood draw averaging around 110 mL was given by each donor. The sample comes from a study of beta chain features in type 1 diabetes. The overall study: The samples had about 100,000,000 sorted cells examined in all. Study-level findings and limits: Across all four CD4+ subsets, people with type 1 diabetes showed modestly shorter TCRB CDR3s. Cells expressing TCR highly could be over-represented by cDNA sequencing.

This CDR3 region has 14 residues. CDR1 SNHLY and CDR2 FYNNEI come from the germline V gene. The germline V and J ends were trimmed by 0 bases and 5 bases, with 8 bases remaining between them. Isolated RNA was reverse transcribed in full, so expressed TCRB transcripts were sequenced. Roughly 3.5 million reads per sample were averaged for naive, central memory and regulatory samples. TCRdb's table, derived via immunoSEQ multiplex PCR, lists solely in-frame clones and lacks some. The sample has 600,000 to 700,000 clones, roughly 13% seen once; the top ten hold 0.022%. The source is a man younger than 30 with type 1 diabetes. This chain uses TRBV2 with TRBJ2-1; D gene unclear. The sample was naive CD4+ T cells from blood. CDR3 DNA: TGTGCCAGCAGTGAAGCTAGCCTCGACAATGAGCAGTTCTTC. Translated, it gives CASSEASLDNEQFF.